The present entry profiles one TCR beta chain with its context. Its specificity is unknown. The record originates from a study of T cell responses to AZD1222 COVID-19 vaccine. Across the study: Pooling of second doses given at about 4 or about 12 weeks was done.

Trimming left V 1 base short and J 0 bases short, with 9 bases between. Germline CDR1 KGHSH, CDR2 LQKENI. This CDR3 has 15 residues. TCRdb's table, derived via immunoSEQ multiplex PCR, lists solely in-frame clones and lacks some. The table lists 90,000 to 110,000 clones, around nine tenths of them singletons, with around a sixth in the top ten. Regarding the study as a whole: Spike-specific TCRs gained breadth and depth after people received two AZD1222 doses. The repertoires were collected only after the peak T cell response. Clonal diversity was possibly underestimated; the donors were predominantly white British and more often female.

The origin of this receptor is an adult in good health. The specimen was peripheral blood, collected on day 0 of AZD1222 vaccination. The gene calls are TRBV18 and TRBJ1-1, with a weak D call TRBD1 (5 bases). CDR3 region: CASSPLGHLNTEAFF. The CDR3 nucleotides are TGTGCCAGCTCACCACTCGGACATTTGAACACTGAAGCTTTCTTT.